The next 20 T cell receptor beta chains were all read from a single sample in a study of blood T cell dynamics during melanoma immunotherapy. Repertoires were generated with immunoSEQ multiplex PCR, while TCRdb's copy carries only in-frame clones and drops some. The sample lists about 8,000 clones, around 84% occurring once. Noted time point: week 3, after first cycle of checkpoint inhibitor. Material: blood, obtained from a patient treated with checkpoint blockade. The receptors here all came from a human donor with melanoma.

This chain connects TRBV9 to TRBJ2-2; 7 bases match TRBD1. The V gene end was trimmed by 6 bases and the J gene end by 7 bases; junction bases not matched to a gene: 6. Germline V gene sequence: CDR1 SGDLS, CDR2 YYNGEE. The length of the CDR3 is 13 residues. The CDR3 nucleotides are TGTGCCAGCACAGGGGGAAATGTCGGGGAGCTGTTTTTT. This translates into CASTGGNVGELFF.

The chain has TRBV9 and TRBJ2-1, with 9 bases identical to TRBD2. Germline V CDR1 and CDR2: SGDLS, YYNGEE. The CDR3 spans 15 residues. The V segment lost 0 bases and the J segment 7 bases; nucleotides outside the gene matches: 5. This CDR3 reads CASSVGASGVNEQFF. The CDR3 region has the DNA TGTGCCAGCAGCGTAGGGGCTAGCGGGGTAAATGAGCAGTTCTTC.

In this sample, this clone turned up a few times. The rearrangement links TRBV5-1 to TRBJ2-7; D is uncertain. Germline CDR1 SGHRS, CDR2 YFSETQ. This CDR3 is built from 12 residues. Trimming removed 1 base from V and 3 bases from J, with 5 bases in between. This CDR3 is CASSLNFYEQYF. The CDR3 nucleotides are TGCGCCAGCAGCTTGAACTTCTACGAGCAGTACTTC. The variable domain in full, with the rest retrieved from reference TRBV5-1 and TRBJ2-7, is KAGVTQTPRYLIKTRGQQVTLSCSPISGHRSVSWYQQTPGQGLQFLFEYFSETQRNKGNFPGRFSGRQFSNSRSEMNVSTLELGDSALYLCASSLNFYEQYFGPGTRLTVT.

In nucleotides, the CDR3 is TGTGCCAGCAGTTTTGGATCCCAGGGAATTGAGACCCAGTACTTC. Amino acid sequence: CASSFGSQGIETQYF. V usage is TRBV27 and J usage is TRBJ2-5; perhaps TRBD1 as D (5 bases). The CDR3 is 15 residues long. The V gene lost 3 bases and the J gene lost 5 bases, with 16 bases spanning the gap. The germline V gene encodes CDR1 MNHEY and CDR2 SMNVEV (reference sequence).

CDR3 region: CASSTDTLDSNQPQHF. In DNA, the CDR3 is TGTGCCAGCAGTACGGACACCCTAGATAGCAATCAGCCCCAGCATTTT. The chain uses TRBV2 and TRBJ1-5; possibly TRBD1 for D (5 bases). Trimming left V 5 bases short and J 0 bases short, with 14 bases between. The CDR3 runs 16 residues. Germline CDR1 reads SNHLY; CDR2 reads FYNNEI. The full variable domain, in which reference TRBV2 and TRBJ1-5 provide the parts outside the CDR3, is EPEVTQTPSHQVTQMGQEVILRCVPISNHLYFYWYRQILGQKVEFLVSFYNNEISEKSEIFDDQFSVERPDGSNFTLKIRSTKLEDSAMYFCASSTDTLDSNQPQHFGDGTRLSIL.

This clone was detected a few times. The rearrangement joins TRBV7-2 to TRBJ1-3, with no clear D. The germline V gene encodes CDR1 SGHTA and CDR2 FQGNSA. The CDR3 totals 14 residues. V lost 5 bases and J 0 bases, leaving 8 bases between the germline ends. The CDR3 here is CASSPDNSGNTIYF. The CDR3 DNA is TGTGCCAGCAGCCCTGATAACTCTGGAAACACCATATATTTT.

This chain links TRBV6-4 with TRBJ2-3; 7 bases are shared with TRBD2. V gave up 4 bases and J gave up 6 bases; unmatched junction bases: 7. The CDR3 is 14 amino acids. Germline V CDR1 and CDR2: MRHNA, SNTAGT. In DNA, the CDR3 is TGTGCCAGCAGTGTGGGACCGCGGGGGGATACGCAGTATTTT. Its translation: CASSVGPRGDTQYF.

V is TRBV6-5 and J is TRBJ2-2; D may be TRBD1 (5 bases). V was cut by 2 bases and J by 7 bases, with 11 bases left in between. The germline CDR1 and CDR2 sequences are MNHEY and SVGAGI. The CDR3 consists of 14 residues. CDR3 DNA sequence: TGTGCCAGCAGTTACCCCAGGGTGAACGGGGAGCTGTTTTTT. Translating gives CASSYPRVNGELFF.

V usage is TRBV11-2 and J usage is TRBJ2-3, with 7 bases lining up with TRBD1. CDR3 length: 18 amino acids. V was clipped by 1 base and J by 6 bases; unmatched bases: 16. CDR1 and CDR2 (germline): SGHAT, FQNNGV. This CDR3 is CASSLGWAGGASRDTQYF. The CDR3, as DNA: TGTGCCAGCAGCTTAGGTTGGGCAGGGGGAGCCTCACGGGATACGCAGTATTTT.

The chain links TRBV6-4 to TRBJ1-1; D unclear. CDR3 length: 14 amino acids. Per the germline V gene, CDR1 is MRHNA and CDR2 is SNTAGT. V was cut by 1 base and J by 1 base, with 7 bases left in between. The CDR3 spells CASSDFPANTEAFF. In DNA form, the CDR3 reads TGTGCCAGCAGTGACTTCCCGGCGAACACTGAAGCTTTCTTT.

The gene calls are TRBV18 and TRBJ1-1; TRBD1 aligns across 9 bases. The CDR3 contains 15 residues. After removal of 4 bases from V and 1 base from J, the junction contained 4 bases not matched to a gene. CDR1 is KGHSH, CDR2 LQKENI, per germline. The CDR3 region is CASSLRQGENTEAFF. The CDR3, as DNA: TGTGCCAGCTCACTAAGACAGGGGGAGAACACTGAAGCTTTCTTT.

CDR3: CASSLGGPGGTGELFF. CDR3 nucleotides: TGTGCCAGTAGTTTGGGGGGACCCGGCGGGACCGGGGAGCTGTTTTTT. The genes are TRBV19 and TRBJ2-2; maybe TRBD2 (6 bases). Trimming took off 5 bases at V and 5 bases at J, with 18 bases between the two ends. The CDR3 spans 16 residues. The germline gives CDR1 LNHDA, CDR2 SQIVND (reference sequence).

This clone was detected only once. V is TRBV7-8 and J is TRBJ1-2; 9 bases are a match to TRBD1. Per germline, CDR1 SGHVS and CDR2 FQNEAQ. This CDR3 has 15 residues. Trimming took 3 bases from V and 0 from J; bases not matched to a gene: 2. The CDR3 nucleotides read TGTGCCAGCAGCTTGGGGACAGGGACTAACTATGGCTACACCTTC. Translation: CASSLGTGTNYGYTF.

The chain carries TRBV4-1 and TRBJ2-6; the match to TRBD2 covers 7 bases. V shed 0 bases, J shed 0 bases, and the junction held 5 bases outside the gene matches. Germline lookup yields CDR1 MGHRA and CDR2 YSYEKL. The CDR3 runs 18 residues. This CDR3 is CASSQEGGADSGANVLTF. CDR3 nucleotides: TGCGCCAGCAGCCAAGAGGGAGGGGCCGACTCTGGGGCCAACGTCCTGACTTTC.

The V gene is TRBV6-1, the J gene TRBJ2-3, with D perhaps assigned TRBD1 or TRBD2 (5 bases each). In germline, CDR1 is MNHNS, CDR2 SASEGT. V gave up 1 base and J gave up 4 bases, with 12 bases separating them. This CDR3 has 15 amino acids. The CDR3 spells CASSEGALGADTQYF. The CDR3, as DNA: TGTGCCAGCAGTGAAGGGGCCTTGGGGGCAGATACGCAGTATTTT.

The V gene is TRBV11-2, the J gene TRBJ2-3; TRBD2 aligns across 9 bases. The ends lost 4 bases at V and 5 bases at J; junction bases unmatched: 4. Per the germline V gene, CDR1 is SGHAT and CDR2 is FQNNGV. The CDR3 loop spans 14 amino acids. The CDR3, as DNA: TGTGCCAGCAGCTGGCGGGGGGGCCGAGATACGCAGTATTTT. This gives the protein CASSWRGGRDTQYF.

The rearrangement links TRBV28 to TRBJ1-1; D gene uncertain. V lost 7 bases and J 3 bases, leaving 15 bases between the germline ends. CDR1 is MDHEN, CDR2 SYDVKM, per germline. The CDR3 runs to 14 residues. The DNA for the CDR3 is TGTGCCAGCATTCCCCGGGCGGTTTACACTGAAGCTTTCTTT. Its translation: CASIPRAVYTEAFF.

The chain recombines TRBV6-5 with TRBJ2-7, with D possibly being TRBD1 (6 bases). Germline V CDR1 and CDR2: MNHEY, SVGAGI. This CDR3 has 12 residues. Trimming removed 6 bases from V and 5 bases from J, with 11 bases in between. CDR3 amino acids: CASSLGGNEQYF. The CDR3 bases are TGTGCCAGCAGCTTAGGGGGAAACGAGCAGTACTTC.

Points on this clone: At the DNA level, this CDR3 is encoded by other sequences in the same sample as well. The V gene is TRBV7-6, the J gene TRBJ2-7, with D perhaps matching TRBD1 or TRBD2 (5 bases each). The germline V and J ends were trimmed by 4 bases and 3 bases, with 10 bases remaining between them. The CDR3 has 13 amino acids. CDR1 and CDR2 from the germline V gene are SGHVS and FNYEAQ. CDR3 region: CASSSGPNYEQYF. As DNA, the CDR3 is TGTGCCAGCAGCTCGGGACCCAACTACGAGCAGTACTTC.

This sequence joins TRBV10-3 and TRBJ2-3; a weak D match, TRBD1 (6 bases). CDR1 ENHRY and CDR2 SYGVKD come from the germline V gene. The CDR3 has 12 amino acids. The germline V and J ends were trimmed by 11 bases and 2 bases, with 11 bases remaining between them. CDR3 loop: CASRTDTDTQYF. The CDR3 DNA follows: TGTGCCTCCCGGACAGACACAGATACGCAGTATTTT.